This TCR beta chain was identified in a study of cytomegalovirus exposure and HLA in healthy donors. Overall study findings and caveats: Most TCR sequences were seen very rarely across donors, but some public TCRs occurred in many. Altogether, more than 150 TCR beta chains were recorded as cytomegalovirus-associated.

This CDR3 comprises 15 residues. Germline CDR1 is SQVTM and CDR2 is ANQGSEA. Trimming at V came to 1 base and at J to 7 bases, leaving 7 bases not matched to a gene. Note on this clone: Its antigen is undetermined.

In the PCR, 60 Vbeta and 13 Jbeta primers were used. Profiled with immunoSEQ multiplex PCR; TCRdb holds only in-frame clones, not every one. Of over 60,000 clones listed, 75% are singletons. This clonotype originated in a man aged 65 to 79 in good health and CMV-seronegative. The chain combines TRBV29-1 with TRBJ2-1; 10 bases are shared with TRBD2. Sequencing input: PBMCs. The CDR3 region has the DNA TGCAGCGTTGAAGTCGGTCTAGCGGGGGTTAATGAGCAGTTCTTC. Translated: CSVEVGLAGVNEQFF.